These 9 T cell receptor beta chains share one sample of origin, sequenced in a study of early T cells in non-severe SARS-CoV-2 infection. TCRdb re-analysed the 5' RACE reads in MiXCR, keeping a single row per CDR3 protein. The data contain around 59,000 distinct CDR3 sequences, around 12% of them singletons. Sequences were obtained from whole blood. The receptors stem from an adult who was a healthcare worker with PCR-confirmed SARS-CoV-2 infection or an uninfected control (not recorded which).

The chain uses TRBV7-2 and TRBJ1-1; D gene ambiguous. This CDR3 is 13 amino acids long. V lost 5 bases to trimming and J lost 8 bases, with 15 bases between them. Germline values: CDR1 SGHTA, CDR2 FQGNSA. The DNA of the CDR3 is TGTGCCAGCAGCCCCTACGCTGGCAGAGAAGCTTTCTTT. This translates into CASSPYAGREAFF. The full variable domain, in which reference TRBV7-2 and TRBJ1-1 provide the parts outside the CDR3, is GAGVSQSPSNKVTEKGKDVELRCDPISGHTALYWYRQSLGQGLEFLIYFQGNSAPDKSGLPSDRFSAERTGGSVSTLTIQRTQQEDSAVYLCASSPYAGREAFFGQGTRLTVV.

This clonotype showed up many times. The CDR3 DNA is TGTGCCAGCAGCTTGCTCGACAGGGGCTCTGGAAACACCATATATTTT. Protein: CASSLLDRGSGNTIYF. The chain is built from TRBV5-5 and TRBJ1-3, with TRBD1 matching 8 bases. Germline trimming cut 1 base from V and 0 bases from J; bases unmatched to any gene: 3. Germline V gene sequence: CDR1 SGHKS, CDR2 YYEKEE (reference sequence). There are 16 residues in the CDR3.

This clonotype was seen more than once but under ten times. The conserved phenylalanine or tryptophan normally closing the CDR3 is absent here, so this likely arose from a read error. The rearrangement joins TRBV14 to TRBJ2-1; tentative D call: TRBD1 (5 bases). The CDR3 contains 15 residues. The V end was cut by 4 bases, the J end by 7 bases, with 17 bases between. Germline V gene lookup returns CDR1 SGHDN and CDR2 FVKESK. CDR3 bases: TGTGCCAGCAGCCGTTGGCAGGGCCTAGGTAATGAGCAGTTCCTC. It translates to CASSRWQGLGNEQFL.

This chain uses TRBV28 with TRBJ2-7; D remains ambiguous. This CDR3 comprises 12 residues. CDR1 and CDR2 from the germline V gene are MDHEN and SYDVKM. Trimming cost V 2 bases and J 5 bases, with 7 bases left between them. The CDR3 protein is CASSLARDEQYF. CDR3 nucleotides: TGTGCCAGCAGTTTAGCCCGGGACGAGCAGTACTTC.

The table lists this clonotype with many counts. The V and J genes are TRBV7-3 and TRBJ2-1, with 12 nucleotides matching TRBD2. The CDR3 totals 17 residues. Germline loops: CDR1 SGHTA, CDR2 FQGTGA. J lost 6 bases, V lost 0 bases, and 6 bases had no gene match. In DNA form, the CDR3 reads TGTGCCAGCAGCTTAACGGGGACTAGCGGGCCCCTCAATGAGCAGTTCTTC. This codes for CASSLTGTSGPLNEQFF. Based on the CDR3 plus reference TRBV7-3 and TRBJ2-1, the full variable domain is GAGVSQTPSNKVTEKGKYVELRCDPISGHTALYWYRQSLGQGPEFLIYFQGTGAADDSGLPNDRFFAVRPEGSVSTLKIQRTERGDSAVYLCASSLTGTSGPLNEQFFGPGTRLTVL.

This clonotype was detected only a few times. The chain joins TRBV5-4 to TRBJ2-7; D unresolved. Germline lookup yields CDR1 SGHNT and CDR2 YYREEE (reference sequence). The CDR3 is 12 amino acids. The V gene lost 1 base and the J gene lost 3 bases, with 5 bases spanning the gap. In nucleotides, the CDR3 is TGTGCCAGCAGCTTGAACCACTACGAGCAGTACTTC. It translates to CASSLNHYEQYF.

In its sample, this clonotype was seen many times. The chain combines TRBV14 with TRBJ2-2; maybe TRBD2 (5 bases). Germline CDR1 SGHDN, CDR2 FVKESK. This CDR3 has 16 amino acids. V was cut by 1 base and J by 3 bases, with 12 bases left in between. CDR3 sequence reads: CASSQARQRYTGELFF. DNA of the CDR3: TGTGCCAGCAGCCAAGCTCGCCAGCGGTACACCGGGGAGCTGTTTTTT.

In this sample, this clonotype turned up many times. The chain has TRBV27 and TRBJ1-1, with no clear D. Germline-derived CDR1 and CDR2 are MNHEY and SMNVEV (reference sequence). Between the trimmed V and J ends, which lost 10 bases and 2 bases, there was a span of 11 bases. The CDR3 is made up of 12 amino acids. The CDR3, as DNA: TGTGCCACCGGGCGAGTTAACACTGAAGCTTTCTTT. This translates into CATGRVNTEAFF.

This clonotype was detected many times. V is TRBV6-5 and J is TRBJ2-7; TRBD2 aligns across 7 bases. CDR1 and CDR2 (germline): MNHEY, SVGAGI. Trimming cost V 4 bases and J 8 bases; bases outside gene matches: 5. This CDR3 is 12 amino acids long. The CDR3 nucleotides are TGTGCCAGCAGTTCGAGGGAGGGAAAGCAGTACTTC. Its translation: CASSSREGKQYF.